The 5 T cell receptor beta chains presented below share a single source sample, sequenced in a study of OX40 agonist ivuxolimab in advanced cancers. TCRdb's table, derived via immunoSEQ multiplex PCR, lists solely in-frame clones and lacks some. The data show 79,000 or so clones, about 82% seen once. The sample in question was CD4+ or CD8+ T cells sorted from blood, obtained in a trial of the OX40 agonist ivuxolimab. These receptors originate from an adult with an advanced solid tumor such as melanoma, head and neck, liver or kidney cancer.

This rearrangement joins TRBV2 to TRBJ2-5, with D possibly being TRBD2 (5 bases). Looked up from germline, CDR1 is SNHLY and CDR2 is FYNNEI. The CDR3 runs 11 residues. The CDR3 region has the DNA TGTGCTGGAGGTTTGGAGGAGACCCAGTACTTC. Amino acid sequence: CAGGLEETQYF.

The chain links TRBV18 to TRBJ1-5; D call uncertain. Trimming took 1 base from V and 0 from J, leaving 10 bases between them. Germline CDR1 reads KGHSH; CDR2 reads LQKENI. CDR3 length equals 16 residues. CDR3: CASSPQTTDSNQPQHF. Written as DNA, the CDR3 is TGTGCCAGCTCACCACAAACGACGGATAGCAATCAGCCCCAGCATTTT.

The chain has TRBV5-4 and TRBJ1-1, with 9 bases identical to TRBD1. Germline CDR1 is SGHNT and CDR2 is YYREEE (reference sequence). V gave up 2 bases and J gave up 5 bases; unmatched junction bases: 4. There are 14 residues in the CDR3. CDR3 DNA: TGTGCCAGCAGCTTCTCGACAGGGGGAACTGAAGCTTTCTTT. This codes for CASSFSTGGTEAFF.

V is TRBV7-2 and J is TRBJ2-5; weak D call: TRBD2 (5 bases). CDR3 length: 12 residues. CDR1 and CDR2 from the germline V gene are SGHTA and FQGNSA. V was cut by 4 bases and J by 9 bases, with 12 bases left in between. Here the CDR3 reads CASSSLNGAQYF. DNA of the CDR3: TGTGCCAGCAGCTCTCTCAACGGGGCCCAGTACTTC.

This clone was observed once. The chain has TRBV9 and TRBJ2-1, with TRBD2 matching 11 bases. V lost 0 bases and J lost 4; bases outside the gene matches: 9. CDR3 length equals 18 residues. The germline gives CDR1 SGDLS, CDR2 YYNGEE. This CDR3 reads CASSVGPPLAGGYNEQFF. The CDR3 DNA is TGTGCCAGCAGCGTAGGCCCCCCCCTAGCGGGGGGTTACAATGAGCAGTTCTTC.